A single sample gave rise to the 13 T cell receptor beta chains below, sequenced in a study of shared clonotypes between healthy human individuals. Generated by immunoSEQ multiplex PCR, the TCRdb table keeps only in-frame clones and is missing some. The top ten clones hold around 0.6% of a sample with about 1.1 million clones, approximately 80% of them seen once. Sequencing input: memory CD4+ T cells from PBMCs. Subset described: CD45RA-negative fraction. These receptors were obtained from a man between 18 and 35 years old in good health. Some clones in this sample may be carry-over from other donors' samples.

This rearrangement joins TRBV5-6 to TRBJ2-3; D is perhaps TRBD1 or TRBD2 (5 bases each). The germline V gene has CDR1 SGHDT and CDR2 YYEEEE. Trimming stripped 5 bases from V and 0 bases from J, with 7 bases between. The CDR3 consists of 13 residues. As DNA, the CDR3 is TGTGCCAGCAGTCGGGACAGCACAGATACGCAGTATTTT. It specifies CASSRDSTDTQYF.

The rearrangement joins TRBV27 to TRBJ1-2; unclear D gene. V lost 6 bases to trimming and J lost 2 bases, with 10 bases between them. CDR3 size: 13 residues. The V gene's germline CDR1 is MNHEY and CDR2 SMNVEV (reference sequence). CDR3 sequence (DNA): TGTGCCAGCAGCCGGGTGGGAAACTATGGCTACACCTTC. Its translation is CASSRVGNYGYTF.

This clone was counted a few times. The chain couples TRBV27 to TRBJ2-7; the match to TRBD2 covers 9 bases. CDR1 and CDR2 (germline): MNHEY, SMNVEV (reference sequence). This CDR3 comprises 15 residues. The junction had 10 bases not matched to a gene; V was cut back by 8 bases and J by 2 bases. CDR3 nucleotides: TGTGCCAGCCCCAAGGCGGGAGGGCCTCCCTACGAGCAGTACTTC. It yields the protein CASPKAGGPPYEQYF.

DNA of the CDR3: TGCAGCGTTACTACTAGCGGCACCACATCCTACGAGCAGTACTTC. Protein product: CSVTTSGTTSYEQYF. J is TRBJ2-7 and V is TRBV29-1; 8 bases agree with TRBD2. There are 15 residues in the CDR3. CDR1 SQVTM and CDR2 ANQGSEA come from the germline V gene. After removal of 5 bases from V and 1 base from J, the junction contained 10 bases not matched to a gene.

This clone has just a few counts. The chain uses TRBV30 and TRBJ1-1, with D maybe TRBD1 (6 bases). The V gene's germline CDR1 is GTSNPN and CDR2 SVGIG (reference sequence). The V end was cut by 1 base, the J end by 7 bases, with 7 bases between. The CDR3 spans 11 residues. The chain's CDR3 is CAWSEQGEAFF. CDR3 sequence (DNA): TGTGCCTGGAGTGAACAGGGTGAAGCTTTCTTT. Complete variable domain (other parts from reference TRBV30 and TRBJ1-1): SQTIHQWPATLVQPVGSPLSLECTVEGTSNPNLYWYRQAAGRGLQLLFYSVGIGQISSEVPQNLSASRPQDRQFILSSKKLLLSDSGFYLCAWSEQGEAFFGQGTRLTVV.

The V and J genes are TRBV4-1 and TRBJ1-4; tentative D call: TRBD1 (5 bases). V lost 4 bases and J lost 3, with 18 bases in between. The CDR3 extends over 17 amino acids. Germline lookup yields CDR1 MGHRA and CDR2 YSYEKL. The CDR3, as DNA: TGCGCCAGCAGCCCCATCGGACTGGGGGGACCTAATGAAAAACTGTTTTTT. Its translation: CASSPIGLGGPNEKLFF.

The chain couples TRBV7-9 to TRBJ1-4, with a weak D call TRBD1 (5 bases). Germline V gene sequence: CDR1 SEHNR, CDR2 FQNEAQ (reference sequence). The CDR3 extends over 13 amino acids. V lost 8 bases and J 8 bases, leaving 15 bases between the germline ends. CDR3 nucleotide sequence: TGTGCCAGCGGGGACTGGGGGTTAGAAAAACTGTTTTTT. Its protein product is CASGDWGLEKLFF.

CDR3 DNA: TGTGCCAGCCCTTTCCCGGGACACAAATTAGACGAGCAGTACTTC. Translation: CASPFPGHKLDEQYF. This chain joins TRBV27 and TRBJ2-7, with D possibly matching TRBD1 (6 bases). The length of the CDR3 is 15 residues. V lost 8 bases and J 5 bases, leaving 22 bases between the germline ends. Germline lookup yields CDR1 MNHEY and CDR2 SMNVEV (reference sequence).

Only one count was recorded for this clone. This may be a read error: a much more frequent sequence differs by one nucleotide. This sample also contains other DNA sequences that code for the same CDR3. CDR3 sequence reads: CASSVLDRGWGTEAFF. The DNA of the CDR3 is TGTGCCAGCAGCGTGCTCGACAGGGGATGGGGCACTGAAGCTTTCTTT. The chain couples TRBV9 to TRBJ1-1, with TRBD1 identical over 8 bases. V gave up 2 bases and J gave up 4 bases; unmatched junction bases: 10. The germline gives CDR1 SGDLS, CDR2 YYNGEE. This CDR3 spans 16 amino acids.

The CDR3 spells CSASGAYGYTF. The CDR3 bases are TGCAGTGCTTCGGGCGCCTATGGCTACACCTTC. This chain connects TRBV20-1 to TRBJ1-2; D call uncertain. There are 11 residues in the CDR3. Trimming cost V 5 bases and J 4 bases, with 8 bases left between them. Germline V gene lookup returns CDR1 DFQATT and CDR2 SNEGSKA (reference sequence).

The V call is TRBV2, the J call TRBJ1-1, with a possible D match to TRBD1 (5 bases). V was cut by 6 bases and J by 3 bases, with 14 bases left in between. The CDR3 sequence is 14 residues long. In germline, CDR1 is SNHLY, CDR2 FYNNEI. CDR3 in DNA: TGTGCCAGCAGCACGGATGGGGGAGACACTGAAGCTTTCTTT. Its protein is CASSTDGGDTEAFF.

This rearrangement joins TRBV6-5 to TRBJ2-7; 8 bases map to TRBD2. The CDR3 covers 15 residues. Germline V CDR1 and CDR2: MNHEY, SVGAGI. V lost 2 bases, J lost 5 bases, and 8 bases stayed unmatched. In DNA, the CDR3 is TGTGCCAGCAGTTACAGGGTCAGCGGGAGCAACGAGCAGTACTTC. Its translation is CASSYRVSGSNEQYF.

V is TRBV6-5 and J is TRBJ1-2, with 10 bases aligning to TRBD1. Trimming took 5 bases from V and 4 from J; bases not matched to a gene: 7. The CDR3 sequence is 15 residues long. The germline CDR1 and CDR2 sequences are MNHEY and SVGAGI. CDR3 coding DNA: TGTGCCAGCAGTAACCGGGACAGGGGATCCTATGGCTACACCTTC. Translating gives CASSNRDRGSYGYTF.